The source of this T cell receptor beta chain is a study of blood T cell repertoires in COVID-19. Overall study: Samples of COVID-19 (acute and convalescent) were obtained from the United States, Italy and Spain. Sources were T cells, B-cell-depleted T cells, or PBMCs; the material itself was cDNA or gDNA.

Per the germline V gene, CDR1 is GTSNPN and CDR2 is SVGIG (reference sequence). V lost 4 bases to trimming and J lost 2 bases, with 12 bases between them. The CDR3 runs to 14 residues. How the authors handled the data: For nucleated cells, counts were estimated from reference gene primer amplification. Data came from immunoSEQ multiplex PCR; TCRdb stores just in-frame clones and leaves some out. V and J calls and clone size follow that table, whereas D and trimming were derived from the DNA. Seen here are 120,000 or so clones, about 86% observed once, and the top ten hold less than 20%. The specimen was peripheral blood. The receptor comes from a woman between 50 and 59 years old with acute or convalescent COVID-19. This chain uses TRBV30 with TRBJ1-3, with a tentative D call TRBD1 (6 bases). In nucleotides, the CDR3 is TGTGCCTGGAACCCCGGACAGCCTGGAAACACCATATATTTT. Translated: CAWNPGQPGNTIYF.